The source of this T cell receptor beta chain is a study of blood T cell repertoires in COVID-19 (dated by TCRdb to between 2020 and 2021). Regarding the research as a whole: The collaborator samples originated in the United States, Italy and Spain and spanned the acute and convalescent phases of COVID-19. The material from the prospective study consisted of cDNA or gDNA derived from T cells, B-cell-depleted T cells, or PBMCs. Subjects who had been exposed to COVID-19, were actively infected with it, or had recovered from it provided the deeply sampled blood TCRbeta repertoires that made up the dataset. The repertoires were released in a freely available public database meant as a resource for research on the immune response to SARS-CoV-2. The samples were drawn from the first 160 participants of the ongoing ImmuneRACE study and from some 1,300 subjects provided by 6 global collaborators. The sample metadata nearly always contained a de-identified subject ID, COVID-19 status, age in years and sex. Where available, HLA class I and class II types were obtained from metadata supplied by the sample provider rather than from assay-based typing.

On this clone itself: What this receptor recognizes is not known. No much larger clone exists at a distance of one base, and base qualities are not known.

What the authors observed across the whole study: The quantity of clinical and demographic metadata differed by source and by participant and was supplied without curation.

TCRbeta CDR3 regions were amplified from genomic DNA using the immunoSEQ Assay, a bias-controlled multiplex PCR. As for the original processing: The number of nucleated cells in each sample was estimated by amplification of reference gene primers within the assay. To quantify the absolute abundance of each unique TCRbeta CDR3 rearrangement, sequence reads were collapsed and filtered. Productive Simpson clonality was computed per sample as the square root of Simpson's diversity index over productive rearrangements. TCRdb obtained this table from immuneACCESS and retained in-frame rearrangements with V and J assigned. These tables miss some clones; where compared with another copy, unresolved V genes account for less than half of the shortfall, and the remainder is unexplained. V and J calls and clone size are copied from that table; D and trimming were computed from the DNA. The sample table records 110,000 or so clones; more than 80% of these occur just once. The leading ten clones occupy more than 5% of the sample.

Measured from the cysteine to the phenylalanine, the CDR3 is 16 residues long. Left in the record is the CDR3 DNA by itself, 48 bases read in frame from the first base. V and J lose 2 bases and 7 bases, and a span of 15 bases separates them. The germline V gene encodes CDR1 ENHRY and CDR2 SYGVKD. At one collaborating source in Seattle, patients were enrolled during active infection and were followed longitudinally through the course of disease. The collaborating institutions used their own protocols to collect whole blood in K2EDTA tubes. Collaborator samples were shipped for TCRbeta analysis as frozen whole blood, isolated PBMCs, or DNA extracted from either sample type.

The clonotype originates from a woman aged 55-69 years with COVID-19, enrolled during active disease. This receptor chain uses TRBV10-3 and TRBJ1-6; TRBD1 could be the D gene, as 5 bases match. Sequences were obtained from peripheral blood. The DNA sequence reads TGTGCCATCAGTGAGACGACCGCAGGGAAAAATTCACCCCTCCACTTT. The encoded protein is CAISETTAGKNSPLHF.